This T cell receptor beta chain was identified in a study of tumor-infiltrating lymphocytes in primary liver carcinoma. Study background: Tissue type made little difference to sample yields of roughly 3.65 to 7.13 million productive TCRbeta reads.

As for this clonotype: Its antigen is unknown.

Germline V gene lookup returns CDR1 SGHAT and CDR2 FQNNGV. V lost 6 bases and J lost 8, with 17 bases in between. The CDR3 length is 14 residues. Extraction also yielded germline DNA, while blood RNA was obtained from unsorted whole blood. General study results and limits: Tumors carried a top-250-clone fraction significantly exceeding that of blood (p = 0.039). The study found tumor-adjacent and tumor-blood pairs overlapped less than tumor region pairs.

Synthesis of TCR beta cDNA was carried out from approximately 0.55 ug total RNA with a constant-region primer. Amplification in three nested multiplex PCR rounds with slightly modified ARM-PCR gave rise to TCR beta libraries. Use of TRBV1-TRBV30 forward primers with a C-beta reverse primer characterized the first two PCR rounds, which lasted 10 cycles each. Each CDR3 protein gets one entry after TCRdb re-called the multiplex PCR reads with MiXCR. The table has around 210,000 distinct CDR3 sequences, 65% seen once. The chain uses TRBV11-2 and TRBJ2-1, with D uncertain. The sequence was collected from a woman in her sixties with primary liver carcinoma and hepatitis B virus infection. Material for sequencing was peripheral blood. The CDR3 region has the DNA TGTGCCAGCAGTCCCGGGCCTGAATACTATGAGCAGTTCTTC. Residues: CASSPGPEYYEQFF. Complete variable domain (other parts from reference TRBV11-2 and TRBJ2-1): EAGVAQSPRYKIIEKRQSVAFWCNPISGHATLYWYQQILGQGPKLLIQFQNNGVVDDSQLPKDRFSAERLKGVDSTLKIQPAKLEDSAVYLCASSPGPEYYEQFFGPGTRLTVL.